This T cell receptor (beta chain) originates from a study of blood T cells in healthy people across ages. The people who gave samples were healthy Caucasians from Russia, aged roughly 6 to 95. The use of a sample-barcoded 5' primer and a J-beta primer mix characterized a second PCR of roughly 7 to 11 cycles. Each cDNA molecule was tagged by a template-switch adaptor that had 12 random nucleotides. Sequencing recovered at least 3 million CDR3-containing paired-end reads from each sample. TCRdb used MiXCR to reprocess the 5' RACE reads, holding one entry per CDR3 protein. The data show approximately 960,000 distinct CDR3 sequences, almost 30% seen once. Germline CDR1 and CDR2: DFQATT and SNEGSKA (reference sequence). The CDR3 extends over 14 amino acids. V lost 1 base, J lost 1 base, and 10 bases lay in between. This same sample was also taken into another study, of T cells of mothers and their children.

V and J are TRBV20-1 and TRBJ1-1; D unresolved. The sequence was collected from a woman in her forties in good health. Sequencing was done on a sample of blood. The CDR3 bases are TGCAGTGCTAGAGTCAACAGAGCGAACACTGAAGCTTTCTTT. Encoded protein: CSARVNRANTEAFF.